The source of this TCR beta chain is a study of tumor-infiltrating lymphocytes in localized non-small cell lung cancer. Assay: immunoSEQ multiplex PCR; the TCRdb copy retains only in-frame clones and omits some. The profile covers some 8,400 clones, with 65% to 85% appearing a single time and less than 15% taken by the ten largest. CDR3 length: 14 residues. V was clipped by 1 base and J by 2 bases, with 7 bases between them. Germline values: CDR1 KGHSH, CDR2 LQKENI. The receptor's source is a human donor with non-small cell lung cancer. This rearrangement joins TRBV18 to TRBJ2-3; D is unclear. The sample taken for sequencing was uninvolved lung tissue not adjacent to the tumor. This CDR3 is CASSPQTDTDTQYF. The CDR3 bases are TGTGCCAGCTCACCACAAACGGACACAGATACGCAGTATTTT.